What follows is one T cell receptor beta chain and its context. The data stem from a study of blood T cell repertoires in COVID-19. Study details: The United States, Italy and Spain were the sources of the acute and convalescent COVID-19 samples. T cells, B-cell-depleted T cells, or PBMCs supplied cDNA or gDNA.

Authors' data handling: Reference gene primer amplification yielded estimated nucleated cell counts. This table comes from immunoSEQ multiplex PCR, and its TCRdb copy is limited to in-frame clones, with some not included. V and J calls and clone size are those listed in that table; D and trimming were worked out from the DNA. The table includes under 55,000 clones, more than 75% detected once. The receptor comes from a human donor in a cohort sampled during active COVID-19. The sequenced sample consisted of peripheral blood.

The CDR3 sequence is CASSSGQVHFYGYTF. CDR3 sequence (DNA): TGTGCCAGCAGTTCGGGACAGGTCCACTTCTATGGCTACACCTTC. The chain recombines TRBV6-5 with TRBJ1-2; 8 nucleotides agree with TRBD1. The CDR3 is 15 residues long. CDR1 is MNHEY and CDR2 is SVGAGI in the germline V gene. Trimming cost V 4 bases and J 4 bases; bases outside gene matches: 8.